These 27 T cell receptor beta chains were all obtained from the same sample, sequenced in a study of blood T cell repertoires in COVID-19. The table came from immunoSEQ multiplex PCR; TCRdb's copy has only in-frame clones and leaves some out. Found here are fewer than 250,000 clones, approximately 80% of them singletons; the top ten hold about 10%. The specimen sequenced was peripheral blood. These receptors originate from a woman of 80 years or more with acute or convalescent COVID-19.

There are a few counts of this clone. The chain is built from TRBV7-9 and TRBJ2-5, with D perhaps TRBD2 (5 bases). The CDR3 has 16 residues. Trimming took 5 bases from V and 10 from J, leaving 26 bases between them. Germline V gene sequence: CDR1 SEHNR, CDR2 FQNEAQ (reference sequence). This CDR3 reads CASSGPREPLSRVQYF. CDR3 coding DNA: TGTGCCAGCAGCGGGCCCCGGGAACCATTGAGCAGAGTCCAGTACTTC.

The chain joins TRBV24-1 to TRBJ2-7; TRBD2 matches at 13 bases. Trimming cost V 5 bases and J 3 bases; bases outside gene matches: 0. This CDR3 has 14 amino acids. From germline, CDR1 is KGHDR and CDR2 SFDVKD. The CDR3 loop reads CATSGTSGSYEQYF. As DNA, the CDR3 is TGTGCCACCAGTGGGACTAGCGGGAGCTACGAGCAGTACTTC.

CDR3 loop: CASRSPGLNLGGEQYF. CDR3 nucleotide sequence: TGTGCCAGCAGGTCTCCCGGGTTAAACCTAGGGGGCGAGCAGTACTTC. This chain joins TRBV11-3 and TRBJ2-7; D is perhaps TRBD1 (6 bases). Germline V gives CDR1 SGHNT, CDR2 YENEEA. V lost 6 bases and J 6 bases, leaving 24 bases between the germline ends. The CDR3 length is 16 residues. The full variable domain, completed using reference TRBV11-3 and TRBJ2-7, is EAGVVQSPRYKIIEKKQPVAFWCNPISGHNTLYWYLQNLGQGPELLIRYENEEAVDDSQLPKDRFSAERLKGVDSTLKIQPAELGDSAVYLCASRSPGLNLGGEQYFGPGTRLTVT.

This rearrangement joins TRBV19 to TRBJ2-2, with TRBD2 as a possible D gene (5 bases). CDR1 and CDR2 from the germline V gene are LNHDA and SQIVND (reference sequence). The V gene lost 7 bases and the J gene lost 0 bases, with 9 bases spanning the gap. The CDR3 length is 14 residues. The CDR3 loop is CASKLATNTGELFF. CDR3 bases: TGTGCCAGTAAGCTAGCCACGAACACCGGGGAGCTGTTTTTT.

J is TRBJ2-1 and V is TRBV2; no definite D call. Germline CDR1 is SNHLY and CDR2 is FYNNEI. Trimming shortened V by 8 bases and J by 0 bases, and 8 bases separated the two germline ends. The CDR3 totals 13 residues. This CDR3 reads CASDLSSYNEQFF. CDR3 DNA: TGTGCCAGCGACTTGAGCTCCTACAATGAGCAGTTCTTC.

The CDR3 sequence: CASSTTGGTTDTQYF. Written as DNA, the CDR3 is TGTGCCAGCTCAACGACAGGGGGCACCACAGATACGCAGTATTTT. V gene TRBV7-3 combines with J gene TRBJ2-3; 10 nucleotides line up with TRBD1. The V gene's germline CDR1 is SGHTA and CDR2 FQGTGA. The length of the CDR3 is 15 residues. Germline trimming cut 8 bases from V and 2 bases from J; bases unmatched to any gene: 7.

The chain carries TRBV19 and TRBJ1-3; a weak D match, TRBD1 (6 bases). Deletions cut 6 bases from V and 8 bases from J, with 17 bases between. This CDR3 contains 14 residues. Germline CDR1 is LNHDA and CDR2 is SQIVND (reference sequence). CDR3 coding DNA: TGTGCCAGTAGCACAGGGCTCGATCGGGACACCATATATTTT. Amino acids: CASSTGLDRDTIYF.

V gene TRBV6-5 combines with J gene TRBJ2-1; D may be TRBD2 (5 bases). Trimming took 6 bases from V and 8 from J, leaving 14 bases between them. Germline V gene lookup returns CDR1 MNHEY and CDR2 SVGAGI. This CDR3 comprises 13 residues. Written as DNA, the CDR3 is TGTGCCAGCAGCTTTAGCGCGCGCCATGAGCAGTTCTTC. This codes for CASSFSARHEQFF.

The chain carries TRBV2 and TRBJ2-1; 11 bases map to TRBD1. The germline CDR1 and CDR2 sequences are SNHLY and FYNNEI. V was clipped by 5 bases and J by 3 bases; unmatched bases: 6. The length of the CDR3 is 16 residues. The CDR3 sequence is CASSPGQGAIYNEQFF. Here the CDR3 DNA reads TGTGCCAGCAGTCCTGGACAGGGGGCGATCTACAATGAGCAGTTCTTC.

The chain combines TRBV10-3 with TRBJ2-5; D is perhaps TRBD2 (6 bases). V was trimmed by 6 bases and J by 1 base, leaving 9 bases between them. Germline V gene data show CDR1 as ENHRY and CDR2 as SYGVKD. The CDR3 has 13 residues. The CDR3 nucleotides read TGTGCCATCAGGGGGACTTCCCAAGAGACCCAGTACTTC. This encodes CAIRGTSQETQYF.

This chain uses TRBV7-9 with TRBJ1-2; TRBD1 matches 11 bases. Germline V gene lookup returns CDR1 SEHNR and CDR2 FQNEAQ (reference sequence). J gave up 7 bases and V 0 bases, and 4 bases lay outside the gene matches. CDR3 length equals 15 residues. Written as DNA, the CDR3 is TGTGCCAGCAGCTTAGCGCGGGGGACAGGGGGTGGCTACACCTTC. Protein: CASSLARGTGGGYTF.

The chain recombines TRBV3-1 (or the pseudogene TRBV3-2) with TRBJ1-1, with D unresolved. Germline CDR1 and CDR2: LGHDT and YNNKEL (reference sequence). The CDR3 is made up of 13 amino acids. V gave up 3 bases and J gave up 6 bases, with 11 bases separating them. The CDR3: CASSHKPSAEAFF. The CDR3 nucleotides read TGTGCCAGCAGCCACAAACCGAGCGCTGAAGCTTTCTTT.

The chain uses TRBV11-2 and TRBJ1-5; 7 bases line up with TRBD1. This CDR3 has 15 amino acids. Per the germline V gene, CDR1 is SGHAT and CDR2 is FQNNGV. J was trimmed by 7 bases and V by 2 bases; bases with no gene match: 8. The CDR3 region is CASSLSTGSEQPQHF. DNA of the CDR3: TGTGCCAGCAGCTTATCGACAGGGAGCGAACAGCCCCAGCATTTT.

The rearrangement links TRBV5-5 to TRBJ1-5; the match to TRBD1 covers 7 bases. With V trimmed by 4 bases and J by 4 bases, 11 bases remained unmatched. Germline CDR1 SGHKS, CDR2 YYEKEE (reference sequence). The CDR3 has 16 residues. CDR3 in DNA: TGTGCCAGCAGCCGCGGACAGGAACCAATAAATCAGCCCCAGCATTTT. Amino acids: CASSRGQEPINQPQHF.

V gene TRBV6-5 combines with J gene TRBJ1-2; D not resolved. V lost 2 bases, J lost 7 bases, and 11 bases lay in between. In germline, CDR1 is MNHEY, CDR2 SVGAGI. CDR3 size: 13 residues. CDR3 region: CASSYSGVPGYTF. The CDR3 bases are TGTGCCAGCAGTTACAGCGGAGTTCCTGGCTACACCTTC.

CDR3 bases: TGTGCCAGCAGTCCCCAGGGGCCAAATTCACCCCTCCACTTT. Translated, it gives CASSPQGPNSPLHF. The genes are TRBV2 and TRBJ1-6, with D possibly being TRBD1 (6 bases). Germline V gives CDR1 SNHLY, CDR2 FYNNEI. V was shortened by 5 bases and J by 7 bases, with 12 bases between the two germline ends. CDR3 length equals 14 residues.

Here the CDR3 DNA reads TGTGCCAGCAGCCAAGGTAGTCTCGGGGGCACCGGGGAGCTGTTTTTT. Translating it yields CASSQGSLGGTGELFF. The genes are TRBV3-1 (or the pseudogene TRBV3-2) and TRBJ2-2, with D tentatively TRBD2 (6 bases). CDR1 and CDR2 from the germline V gene are LGHDT and YNNKEL (reference sequence). The CDR3 extends over 16 amino acids. V was pared by 1 base and J by 4 bases, with 13 bases between.

This clone was counted once. The chain recombines TRBV7-9 with TRBJ2-1, with a possible D match to TRBD2 (6 bases). CDR1 SEHNR and CDR2 FQNEAQ come from the germline V gene (reference sequence). The CDR3 is 17 amino acids. With 8 bases removed from V and 8 bases from J, the gap between germline ends came to 28 bases. In DNA form, the CDR3 reads TGTGCCAGCCCCGTGGGGGGAAAGCCCCCTGCATCCGATGAGCAGTTCTTC. Translation gives CASPVGGKPPASDEQFF.

The genes are TRBV5-1 and TRBJ2-3; no firm D call. V lost 0 bases and J 2 bases, leaving 13 bases between the germline ends. Germline V gene lookup returns CDR1 SGHRS and CDR2 YFSETQ. This CDR3 is 16 amino acids long. CDR3: CASSLVGPLDTDTQYF. In DNA, the CDR3 is TGCGCCAGCAGCTTGGTCGGTCCCCTCGACACAGATACGCAGTATTTT. Complete variable domain (other parts from reference TRBV5-1 and TRBJ2-3): KAGVTQTPRYLIKTRGQQVTLSCSPISGHRSVSWYQQTPGQGLQFLFEYFSETQRNKGNFPGRFSGRQFSNSRSEMNVSTLELGDSALYLCASSLVGPLDTDTQYFGPGTRLTVL.

The rearrangement uses TRBV5-1 and TRBJ1-1; TRBD1 might be the D (6 bases). The length of the CDR3 is 15 residues. Germline V gene lookup returns CDR1 SGHRS and CDR2 YFSETQ. The ends were cut back, 3 bases at V and 1 base at J, with 13 bases in the middle. This CDR3 reads CASSSRDIENTEAFF. Here the CDR3 DNA reads TGCGCCAGCAGCTCCCGGGACATAGAGAACACTGAAGCTTTCTTT.

The genes are TRBV6-5 and TRBJ1-6, with unresolved D. Trimming pared 2 bases from V and 5 bases from J, leaving 7 bases between. Germline assignment: CDR1 MNHEY and CDR2 SVGAGI. This CDR3 is built from 14 residues. CDR3 DNA: TGTGCCAGCAGTTACGCGGCCCATAATTCACCCCTCCACTTT. Translated: CASSYAAHNSPLHF.

The J gene is TRBJ2-1, the V gene TRBV18; 11 nucleotides agree with TRBD2. V dropped 2 bases and J dropped 0; count of bases not matched to a gene: 9. Germline V CDR1 and CDR2: KGHSH, LQKENI. This CDR3 is built from 19 residues. DNA of the CDR3: TGTGCCAGCTCACCATTCCTAGCGGGGGGTCAAAGCTCCTACAATGAGCAGTTCTTC. Its translation: CASSPFLAGGQSSYNEQFF.

This clone came up a few times. The chain combines TRBV7-9 with TRBJ2-7; 12 bases agree with TRBD1. J lost 4 bases, V lost 4 bases, and 5 bases had no gene match. CDR1 is SEHNR, CDR2 FQNEAQ, per germline (reference sequence). The CDR3 spans 15 residues. The CDR3 DNA sequence: TGTGCCAGCAGCTCCCGGGACAGGGGGCAGTACGAGCAGTACTTC. Translating gives CASSSRDRGQYEQYF. Drawing the rest from reference TRBV7-9 and TRBJ2-7, the complete variable domain is DTGVSQNPRHKITKRGQNVTFRCDPISEHNRLYWYRQTLGQGPEFLTYFQNEAQLEKSRLLSDRFSAERPKGSFSTLEIQRTEQGDSAMYLCASSSRDRGQYEQYFGPGTRLTVT.

The CDR3 is CASHSGTGGWETQYF. Written as DNA, the CDR3 is TGTGCCAGTCACTCCGGGACAGGGGGCTGGGAGACCCAGTACTTC. This chain joins TRBV19 and TRBJ2-5; the match to TRBD1 covers 12 bases. The CDR3 runs to 15 residues. With V trimmed by 8 bases and J by 5 bases, 9 bases remained unmatched. The germline CDR1 and CDR2 sequences are LNHDA and SQIVND (reference sequence).

The V gene is TRBV7-8, the J gene TRBJ1-3; 7 bases line up with TRBD1. Germline trimming cut 7 bases from V and 3 bases from J; bases unmatched to any gene: 12. Germline-derived CDR1 and CDR2 are SGHVS and FQNEAQ. The CDR3 contains 16 residues. CDR3 sequence: CASTPQGGLGGNTIYF. CDR3 DNA: TGTGCCAGCACGCCTCAAGGGGGCCTGGGTGGAAACACCATATATTTT. Based on the CDR3 plus reference TRBV7-8 and TRBJ1-3, the full variable domain is GAGVSQSPRYKVAKRGQDVALRCDPISGHVSLFWYQQALGQGPEFLTYFQNEAQLDKSGLPSDRFFAERPEGSVSTLKIQRTQQEDSAVYLCASTPQGGLGGNTIYFGEGSWLTVV.

The chain joins TRBV11-2 to TRBJ1-5, with D possibly TRBD1 on 5 matching bases. The germline V gene encodes CDR1 SGHAT and CDR2 FQNNGV. V lost 1 base, J lost 6 bases, and 13 bases lay in between. The CDR3 loop spans 15 amino acids. The chain's CDR3 is CASSLGGGAGQPQHF. DNA for the CDR3: TGTGCCAGCAGCTTAGGTGGAGGGGCGGGTCAGCCCCAGCATTTT.

The chain is built from TRBV6-6 and TRBJ1-2, with D maybe TRBD1 (5 bases). In germline, CDR1 is MNHNY, CDR2 SVGAGI (reference sequence). The CDR3 has 13 residues. V was pared by 5 bases and J by 1 base, with 8 bases between. CDR3 sequence reads: CASSQGLNYGYTF. In DNA, the CDR3 is TGTGCCAGCAGTCAGGGACTTAACTATGGCTACACCTTC.